This T cell receptor (beta chain) is from a study of blood T cell repertoires in COVID-19. On the study more broadly: Material from acute and convalescent COVID-19 was sourced from the United States, Italy and Spain. Nucleic acid was either cDNA or gDNA, and it came from T cells, B-cell-depleted T cells, or PBMCs.

While infection was still active, Seattle patients were enrolled and then followed longitudinally. CDR3 length: 15 amino acids. V lost 2 bases and J lost 1, with 11 bases in between. Germline lookup yields CDR1 MDHEN and CDR2 SYDVKM. As handled by the study authors: By means of reference gene primer amplification, nucleated cell counts were estimated. Using immunoSEQ multiplex PCR, the repertoire was profiled, and TCRdb retains in-frame clones only, with some absent. V and J calls and clone size are those listed in that table; D and trimming were worked out from the DNA. The table has around 340,000 clones, about nine tenths seen once; the top ten hold over 3.5%.

This chain uses TRBV28 with TRBJ1-2; possibly TRBD1 for D (5 bases). Source material: peripheral blood. This receptor was obtained from a woman aged 55 to 70 with COVID-19, enrolled during active disease. CDR3 nucleotides: TGTGCCAGCAGTTTACATACAGGCTATAACTATGGCTACACCTTC. Its translation: CASSLHTGYNYGYTF.